One sample yielded the 10 T cell receptor beta chains listed below, sequenced in a study of human T cells and chemical hapten exposure. Whole blood, unfractionated, served as the material for total RNA extraction. The library put unique molecular identifiers onto individual cDNA molecules. TCRdb re-called the reads through MiXCR, storing one row per CDR3 protein. Among around 120,000 distinct CDR3 sequences, more than 8.5% were seen once, and the ten largest hold 1.4%. Sequencing was done on a sample of whole blood. All receptors come from a human donor in good health. Some clones in this sample may be carry-over from other donors' samples.

This clonotype has more than one count but fewer than ten. CDR3 bases: TGTGCCAGCAGCTCCCTTGGACTCTCCCCCATAGGCTACACCTTC. Its protein product is CASSSLGLSPIGYTF. V and J are TRBV11-2 and TRBJ1-2, with D unresolved. This CDR3 has 15 residues. CDR1 SGHAT and CDR2 FQNNGV come from the germline V gene. V was shortened by 4 bases and J by 8 bases, with 20 bases between the two germline ends.

There are many counts of this clonotype. The chain recombines TRBV29-1 with TRBJ2-1; TRBD2 aligns across 8 bases. V shed 4 bases, J shed 15 bases, and the junction held 11 bases outside the gene matches. This CDR3 comprises 12 residues. Per the germline V gene, CDR1 is SQVTM and CDR2 is ANQGSEA. CDR3 sequence (DNA): TGCAGCGTTGGTGATAGGAGCGGGAGTTGGTTCTTC. Amino acid sequence: CSVGDRSGSWFF.

This clonotype occurred many times. This chain links TRBV6-1 with TRBJ1-5; D is ambiguous. The CDR3 covers 13 residues. Trimming took off 3 bases at V and 4 bases at J, with 7 bases between the two ends. The germline gives CDR1 MNHNS, CDR2 SASEGT. Here the CDR3 reads CASSDQVNQPQHF. The CDR3 DNA sequence: TGTGCCAGCAGTGATCAGGTGAATCAGCCCCAGCATTTT.

This clonotype occurred many times. The rearrangement links TRBV6-5 to TRBJ1-3, with D tentatively TRBD1 (5 bases). Germline V gives CDR1 MNHEY, CDR2 SVGAGI. The CDR3 consists of 16 residues. Trimming left V 5 bases short and J 0 bases short, with 14 bases between. This chain's CDR3 is CASSINLDSSGNTIYF. CDR3 nucleotide sequence: TGTGCCAGCAGTATAAACCTCGACAGCTCTGGAAACACCATATATTTT.

The chain has TRBV29-1 and TRBJ2-7; the D call may be TRBD1 or TRBD2 (6 bases each). Germline CDR1 SQVTM, CDR2 ANQGSEA. The germline V and J ends were trimmed by 0 bases and 3 bases, with 15 bases remaining between them. The CDR3 totals 15 residues. CDR3 bases: TGCAGCGTTGAAGATCTTAAACAGGGACTCTACGAGCAGTACTTC. This translates into CSVEDLKQGLYEQYF.

This clonotype was counted a few times. CDR3 in DNA: TGTGCCAGCAGTTTATTGACTAGCGGGCCTTACAATGAGCAGTTCTTC. Translated, it gives CASSLLTSGPYNEQFF. This rearrangement joins TRBV27 to TRBJ2-1; 10 bases are shared with TRBD2. The CDR3 covers 16 residues. V lost 1 base, J lost 4 bases, and 4 bases stayed unmatched. Per germline, CDR1 MNHEY and CDR2 SMNVEV (reference sequence).

With respect to this clonotype: A much larger clone differs by one base, so this may be a read error. The chain employs TRBV7-9 and TRBJ1-1; the D is unclear. Germline CDR1 is SEHNR and CDR2 is FQNEAQ (reference sequence). This CDR3 has 14 residues. In DNA, the CDR3 is TGTGCCAGCAGCTTAGTGGGCATGAACGCTGAAGCTTTCTTT. Residues: CASSLVGMNAEAFF.

The chain couples TRBV6-5 to TRBJ1-1; the match to TRBD1 covers 7 bases. Germline assignment: CDR1 MNHEY and CDR2 SVGAGI. Trimming at V came to 2 bases and at J to 5 bases, leaving 5 bases not matched to a gene. The CDR3 extends over 14 amino acids. The CDR3 region has the DNA TGTGCCAGCAGTTACAGCAGGGGGGTGACTGAAGCTTTCTTT. Protein sequence: CASSYSRGVTEAFF.

A word on this clonotype: A much larger clone is a single base away; this may be a read error. Because the CDR3 is missing its conserved closing phenylalanine or tryptophan, this is likely a read error. The CDR3 loop reads CASSLIPGTGELFS. As DNA, the CDR3 is TGTGCCAGCAGCTTGATCCCAGGGACCGGGGAGCTGTTTTCT. The chain combines TRBV5-6 with TRBJ2-2, with D possibly being TRBD1 (5 bases). Deletions cut 1 base from V and 5 bases from J, with 9 bases between. This CDR3 spans 14 amino acids. Per germline, CDR1 SGHDT and CDR2 YYEEEE.

This clonotype was observed at least ten times. The V gene is TRBV28, the J gene TRBJ1-1; D is uncertain. Germline-derived CDR1 and CDR2 are MDHEN and SYDVKM. V was shortened by 3 bases and J by 4 bases, with 12 bases between the two germline ends. This CDR3 region has 14 residues. The CDR3 sequence: CASSFSPTSTEAFF. The CDR3 nucleotides read TGTGCCAGCAGTTTTTCCCCGACTAGCACTGAAGCTTTCTTT.